The entry that follows covers one T cell receptor (beta chain) sequence. The time point was: pretreatment peripheral blood. Libraries were prepared by immunoSEQ multiplex PCR; TCRdb keeps only in-frame clonotypes and omits some of them. The sample lists 50,000 to 75,000 clones; roughly 77% were seen once. The data stem from a study of PD-L1 blockade in urothelial cancer. Study in general: Males with urothelial cancer arising in the bladder constituted most of the roughly 30 patients. Samples came from 3 weeks, at the second dose, and 6 weeks into treatment.

The germline gives CDR1 MGHDK, CDR2 SYGVNS. V was trimmed by 8 bases and J by 2 bases, leaving 6 bases between them. The CDR3 length is 11 residues. The sequences come from PBMCs, collected around atezolizumab (anti-PD-L1) treatment. This chain uses TRBV25-1 with TRBJ1-2, with D hard to call. This TCR was recovered from a man between 65 and 85 years old with urothelial cancer. The CDR3 here is CASLGNYGYTF. DNA for the CDR3: TGTGCCAGCCTAGGCAACTATGGCTACACCTTC.